This T cell receptor beta chain is drawn from a study of cytomegalovirus exposure and HLA in healthy donors. Whole-study findings and limits: Presence/absence comparisons presumed near-even sequencing depth among donors. Usually a TCR sequence was rare, but some public TCRs were found in many donors.

In the case of this clone: The antigen is not known. Other DNA sequences in this specimen translate into the identical CDR3.

The PCR made use of 60 Vbeta and 13 Jbeta primers. TCRdb keeps only in-frame clones here, not all; method: immunoSEQ multiplex PCR. The table includes fewer than 200,000 clones, roughly four fifths detected once. The sequence came from a woman aged 30 to 39 in good health and CMV-seronegative. Sample: PBMCs.

The CDR3 coding sequence is TGTGCCAGCTCACCATTTAGCTCCTACGAGCAGTACTTC. Translated, it gives CASSPFSSYEQYF. The V gene is TRBV18, the J gene TRBJ2-7; D unresolved. The CDR3 totals 13 residues. The V gene's germline CDR1 is KGHSH and CDR2 LQKENI. Trimming took off 2 bases at V and 0 bases at J, with 5 bases between the two ends.